The source of this T cell receptor (beta chain) is a study of CD4 T cells in relation to SARS-CoV-2 and coronaviruses. As concerns this clone: Its matching antigen is unknown.

Germline V lookup: CDR1 LNHDA, CDR2 SQIVND (reference sequence). CDR3 length: 13 amino acids. The germline V and J ends were trimmed by 5 bases and 4 bases, with 11 bases remaining between them. Before the COVID-19 pandemic, during about 2010-2018, CD4+ T cells were taken from unexposed donors. The cells were cultured for around ten days before CD4+ T cells were isolated. Unexposed-donor CD4+ T cells were probed with SARS-CoV-2 S/N and four cold-coronavirus spikes, cells permitting. Measured with immunoSEQ multiplex PCR; TCRdb has only the in-frame clones, and not every one. The data contain fewer than 15,000 clones, approximately 82% of them singletons.

Material: CD4+ T cells from PBMCs, cultured in vitro. V usage is TRBV19 and J usage is TRBJ1-2; D gene ambiguous. This sequence was found in a human donor in good health. The CDR3 bases are TGTGCCAGTAGTCTCCAGGCCTCCTATGGCTACACCTTC. Translated: CASSLQASYGYTF.